The 6 T cell receptor beta chains in this list originate from one sample, sequenced in a study of blood T cell repertoires in COVID-19. Clones were sequenced by immunoSEQ multiplex PCR, and TCRdb holds only the in-frame ones, with some missing. The sample lists almost 100,000 clones; approximately 89% were seen once. Sequenced: peripheral blood. Receptors originate from a man over 45 with acute or convalescent COVID-19.

V and J are TRBV27 and TRBJ1-2, with D tentatively TRBD1 (6 bases). There are 13 residues in the CDR3. Trimming pared 4 bases from V and 7 bases from J, leaving 13 bases between. Germline CDR1 and CDR2: MNHEY and SMNVEV (reference sequence). The CDR3 DNA follows: TGTGCCAGCAGTTCCCGGGGGGCGGGTGGCTACACCTTC. This codes for CASSSRGAGGYTF.

The chain employs TRBV5-1 and TRBJ1-6; maybe TRBD1 (5 bases). V lost 8 bases to trimming and J lost 10 bases, with 19 bases between them. This CDR3 is 14 amino acids long. Germline V lookup: CDR1 SGHRS, CDR2 YFSETQ. CDR3 sequence (DNA): TGCGCCAGTAACCCTGGGGCGGGGGGATCACCCCTCCACTTT. It codes for CASNPGAGGSPLHF.

In its sample, this clone was seen once. V is TRBV7-8 and J is TRBJ2-1; maybe TRBD1 (6 bases). Germline CDR1 is SGHVS and CDR2 is FQNEAQ. CDR3 length: 13 residues. The V end lost 4 bases, the J end lost 4 bases, and 8 bases lay between the germline ends. For the CDR3, the DNA is TGTGCCAGCAGCTCAGGACAGTACAATGAGCAGTTCTTC. This gives the protein CASSSGQYNEQFF.

This clone has only a few counts. The chain combines TRBV12-5 with TRBJ2-4; 10 bases map to TRBD1. CDR3 size: 16 residues. Germline values: CDR1 LGHNT, CDR2 FRNRAP. The trim removed 6 bases at V and 3 bases at J, leaving 8 bases unmatched. The CDR3 loop reads CASGRQGAGGKNIQYF. The CDR3, as DNA: TGTGCTAGTGGCCGACAGGGGGCTGGGGGCAAAAACATTCAGTACTTC. The whole variable domain, filled in from reference TRBV12-5 and TRBJ2-4, reads DARVTQTPRHKVTEMGQEVTMRCQPILGHNTVFWYRQTMMQGLELLAYFRNRAPLDDSGMPKDRFSAEMPDATLATLKIQPSEPRDSAVYFCASGRQGAGGKNIQYFGAGTRLSVL.

V and J are TRBV11-2 and TRBJ2-7, with TRBD1 matching over 8 bases. Germline V gives CDR1 SGHAT, CDR2 FQNNGV. This CDR3 has 14 residues. V lost 1 base and J lost 3; bases outside the gene matches: 2. The CDR3 region is CASSLVQGVYEQYF. The CDR3 DNA reads as TGTGCCAGCAGCTTAGTACAGGGGGTCTACGAGCAGTACTTC.

V usage is TRBV7-3 and J usage is TRBJ2-2; TRBD1 aligns across 10 bases. The germline gives CDR1 SGHTA, CDR2 FQGTGA. After removal of 0 bases from V and 6 bases from J, the junction contained 4 bases not matched to a gene. The CDR3 length is 16 residues. CDR3 amino acids: CASSLTGTGDAGELFF. The CDR3 DNA sequence: TGTGCCAGCAGCTTAACGGGGACAGGGGACGCCGGGGAGCTGTTTTTT. Based on the CDR3 plus reference TRBV7-3 and TRBJ2-2, the full variable domain is GAGVSQTPSNKVTEKGKYVELRCDPISGHTALYWYRQSLGQGPEFLIYFQGTGAADDSGLPNDRFFAVRPEGSVSTLKIQRTERGDSAVYLCASSLTGTGDAGELFFGEGSRLTVL.